This TCR beta chain was recorded in a study of blood T cell repertoires in COVID-19. Study in general: Samples came from the United States, Italy and Spain, spanning acute and convalescent COVID-19.

Generated by immunoSEQ multiplex PCR, the TCRdb table keeps only in-frame clones and is missing some. The table lists about 36,000 clones, roughly 80% of them singletons. Trimming removed 5 bases from V and 2 bases from J, with 8 bases in between. The germline V gene has CDR1 SGHVS and CDR2 FNYEAQ. The CDR3 consists of 13 residues. Sequencing was performed on peripheral blood. The TCR sequence derives from a man in his sixties with active COVID-19. This chain joins TRBV7-6 and TRBJ2-3; tentative D call: TRBD1 (6 bases). CDR3 sequence reads: CASSLGHTDTQYF. Here the CDR3 DNA reads TGTGCCAGCAGCCTGGGACACACAGATACGCAGTATTTT.